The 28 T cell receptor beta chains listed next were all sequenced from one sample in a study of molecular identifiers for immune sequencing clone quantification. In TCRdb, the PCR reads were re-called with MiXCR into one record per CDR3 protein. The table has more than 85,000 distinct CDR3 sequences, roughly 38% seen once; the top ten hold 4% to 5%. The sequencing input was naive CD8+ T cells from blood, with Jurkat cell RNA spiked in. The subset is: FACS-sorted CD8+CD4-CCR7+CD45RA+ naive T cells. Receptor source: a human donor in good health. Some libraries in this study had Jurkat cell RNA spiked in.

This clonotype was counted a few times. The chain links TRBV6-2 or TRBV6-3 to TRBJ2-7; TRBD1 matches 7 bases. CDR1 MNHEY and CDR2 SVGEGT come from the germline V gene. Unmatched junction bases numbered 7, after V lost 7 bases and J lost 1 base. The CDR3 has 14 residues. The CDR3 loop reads CASIRTGVSYEQYF. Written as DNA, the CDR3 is TGTGCCAGCATAAGAACAGGGGTGTCCTACGAGCAGTACTTC.

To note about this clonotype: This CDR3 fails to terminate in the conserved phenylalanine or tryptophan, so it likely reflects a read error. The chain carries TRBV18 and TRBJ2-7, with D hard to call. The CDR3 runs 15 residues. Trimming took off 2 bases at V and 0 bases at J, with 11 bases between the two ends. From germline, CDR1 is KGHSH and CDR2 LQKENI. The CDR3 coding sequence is TGTGCCAGCTCACCATCCGGGCACTCCTCCTACGAGCAGTACTCC. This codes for CASSPSGHSSYEQYS.

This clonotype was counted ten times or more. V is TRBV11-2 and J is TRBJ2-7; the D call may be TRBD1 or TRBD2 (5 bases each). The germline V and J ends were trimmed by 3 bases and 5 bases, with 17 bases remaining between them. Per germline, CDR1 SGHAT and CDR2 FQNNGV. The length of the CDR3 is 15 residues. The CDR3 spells CASSLPGAARDEQYF. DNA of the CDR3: TGTGCCAGCAGCTTGCCCGGGGCAGCCCGGGACGAGCAGTACTTC. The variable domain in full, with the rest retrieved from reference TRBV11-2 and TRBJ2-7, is EAGVAQSPRYKIIEKRQSVAFWCNPISGHATLYWYQQILGQGPKLLIQFQNNGVVDDSQLPKDRFSAERLKGVDSTLKIQPAKLEDSAVYLCASSLPGAARDEQYFGPGTRLTVT.

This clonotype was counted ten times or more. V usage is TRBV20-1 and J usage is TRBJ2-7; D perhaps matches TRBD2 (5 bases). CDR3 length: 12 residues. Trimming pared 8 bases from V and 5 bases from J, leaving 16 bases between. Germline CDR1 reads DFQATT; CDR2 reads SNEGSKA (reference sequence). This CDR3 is CSTRYISDEQYF. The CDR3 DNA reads TGCAGTACAAGATACATTAGCGACGAGCAGTACTTC.

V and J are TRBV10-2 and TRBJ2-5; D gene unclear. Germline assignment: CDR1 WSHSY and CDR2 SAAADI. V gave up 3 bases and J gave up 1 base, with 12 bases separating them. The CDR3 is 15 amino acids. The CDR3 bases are TGCGCCAGCAGTGAACCTGACGGCCGCCAAGAGACCCAGTACTTC. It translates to CASSEPDGRQETQYF.

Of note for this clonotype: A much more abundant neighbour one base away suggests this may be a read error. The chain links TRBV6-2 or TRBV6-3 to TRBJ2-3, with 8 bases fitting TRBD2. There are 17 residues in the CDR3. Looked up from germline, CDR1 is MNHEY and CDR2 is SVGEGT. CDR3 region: CANSYFASGPLEDTQYF. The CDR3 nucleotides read TGTGCCAACAGTTACTTCGCTAGCGGGCCCTTGGAGGATACGCAGTATTTT.

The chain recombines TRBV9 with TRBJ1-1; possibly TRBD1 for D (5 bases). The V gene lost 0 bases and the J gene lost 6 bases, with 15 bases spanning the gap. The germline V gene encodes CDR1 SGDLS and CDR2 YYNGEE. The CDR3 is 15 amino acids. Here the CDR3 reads CASSVGGGLSSEAFF. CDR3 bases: TGTGCCAGCAGCGTAGGCGGGGGTTTGTCCTCTGAAGCTTTCTTT.

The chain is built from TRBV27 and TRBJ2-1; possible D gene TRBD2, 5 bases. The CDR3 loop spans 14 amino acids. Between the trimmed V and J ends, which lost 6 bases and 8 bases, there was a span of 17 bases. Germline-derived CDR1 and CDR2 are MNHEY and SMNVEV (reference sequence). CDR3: CASRRVLHVHEQFF. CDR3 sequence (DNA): TGTGCCAGCAGGAGGGTCCTCCACGTTCATGAGCAGTTCTTC.

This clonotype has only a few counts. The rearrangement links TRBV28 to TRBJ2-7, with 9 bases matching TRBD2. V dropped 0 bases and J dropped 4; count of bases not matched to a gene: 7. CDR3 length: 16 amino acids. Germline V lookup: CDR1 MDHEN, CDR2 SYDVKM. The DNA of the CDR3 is TGTGCCAGCAGTTTATGGGGCCGCGGGAGGGCTTACGAGCAGTACTTC. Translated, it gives CASSLWGRGRAYEQYF.

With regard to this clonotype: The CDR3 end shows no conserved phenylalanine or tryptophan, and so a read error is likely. CDR3 in amino acids: CAISEGVNQPQHY. The CDR3 nucleotides are TGTGCCATCAGTGAGGGGGTCAATCAGCCCCAGCATTAT. J is TRBJ1-5 and V is TRBV10-3; D unclear. The ends were cut back, 2 bases at V and 3 bases at J, with 5 bases in the middle. The CDR3 has 13 amino acids. CDR1 and CDR2 (germline): ENHRY, SYGVKD.

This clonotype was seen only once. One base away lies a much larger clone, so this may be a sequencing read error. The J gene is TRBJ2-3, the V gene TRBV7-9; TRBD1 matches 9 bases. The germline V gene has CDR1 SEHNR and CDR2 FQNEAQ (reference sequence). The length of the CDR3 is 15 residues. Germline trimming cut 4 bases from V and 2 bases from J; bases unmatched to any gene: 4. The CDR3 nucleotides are TGTGCCAGCAGCTCGGGACAGGGAATCACAGATACGCAGTATTTT. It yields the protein CASSSGQGITDTQYF.

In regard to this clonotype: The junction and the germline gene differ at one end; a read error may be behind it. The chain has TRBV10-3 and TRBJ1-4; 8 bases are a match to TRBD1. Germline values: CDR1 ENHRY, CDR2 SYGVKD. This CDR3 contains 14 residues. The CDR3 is CAISEGQGSENLFF. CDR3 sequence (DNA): TGTGCCATCAGTGAAGGACAGGGAAGTGAAAATCTGTTTTTT.

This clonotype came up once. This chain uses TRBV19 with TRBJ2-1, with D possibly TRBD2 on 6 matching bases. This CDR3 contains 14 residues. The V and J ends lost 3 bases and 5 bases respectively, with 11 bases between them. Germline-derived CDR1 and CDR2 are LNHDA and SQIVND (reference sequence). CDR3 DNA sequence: TGTGCCAGTAGTATCATAGCGGAGGACAATGAGCAGTTCTTC. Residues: CASSIIAEDNEQFF.

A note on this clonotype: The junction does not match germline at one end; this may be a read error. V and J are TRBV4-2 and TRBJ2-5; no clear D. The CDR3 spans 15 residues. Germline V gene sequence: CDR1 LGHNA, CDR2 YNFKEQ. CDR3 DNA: TGTGCCAGCAGCCCCCTTCCTCGCAGCCAAGAGGCCCAGTACTTC. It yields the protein CASSPLPRSQEAQYF.

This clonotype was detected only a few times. This CDR3 is CSAREWPLSKNQYF. CDR3 sequence (DNA): TGCAGTGCTAGAGAGTGGCCATTGTCGAAGAATCAGTACTTC. The rearrangement joins TRBV20-1 to TRBJ2-4; D uncertain. The germline V and J ends were trimmed by 0 bases and 12 bases, with 18 bases remaining between them. This CDR3 is built from 14 residues. Germline V gives CDR1 DFQATT, CDR2 SNEGSKA (reference sequence).

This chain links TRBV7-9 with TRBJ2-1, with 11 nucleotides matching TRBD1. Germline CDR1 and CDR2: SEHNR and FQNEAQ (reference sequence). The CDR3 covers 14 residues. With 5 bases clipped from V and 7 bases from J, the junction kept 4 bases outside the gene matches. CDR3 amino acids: CASSRTGGRNEQFF. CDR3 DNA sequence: TGTGCCAGCAGCCGGACAGGGGGCAGGAATGAGCAGTTCTTC.

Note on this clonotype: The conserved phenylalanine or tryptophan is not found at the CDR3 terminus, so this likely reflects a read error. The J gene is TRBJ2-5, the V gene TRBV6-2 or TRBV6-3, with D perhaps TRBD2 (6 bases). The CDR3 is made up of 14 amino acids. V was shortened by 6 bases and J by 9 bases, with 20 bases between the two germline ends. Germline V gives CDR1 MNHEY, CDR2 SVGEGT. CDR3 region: CASRPGTHGKAQYL. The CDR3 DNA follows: TGTGCCAGCAGACCCGGGACTCACGGAAAGGCCCAGTACCTC.

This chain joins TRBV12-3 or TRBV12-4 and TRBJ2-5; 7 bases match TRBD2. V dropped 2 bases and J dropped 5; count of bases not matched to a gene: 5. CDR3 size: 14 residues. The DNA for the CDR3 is TGTGCCAGCAGTTTAAATCCAGCGGGGGAGACCCAGTACTTC. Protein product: CASSLNPAGETQYF.

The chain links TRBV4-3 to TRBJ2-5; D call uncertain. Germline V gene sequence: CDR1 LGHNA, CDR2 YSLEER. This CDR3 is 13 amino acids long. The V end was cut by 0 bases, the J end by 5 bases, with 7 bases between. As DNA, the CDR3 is TGCGCCAGCAGCCAAGATCGGTGGGAGACCCAGTACTTC. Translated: CASSQDRWETQYF.

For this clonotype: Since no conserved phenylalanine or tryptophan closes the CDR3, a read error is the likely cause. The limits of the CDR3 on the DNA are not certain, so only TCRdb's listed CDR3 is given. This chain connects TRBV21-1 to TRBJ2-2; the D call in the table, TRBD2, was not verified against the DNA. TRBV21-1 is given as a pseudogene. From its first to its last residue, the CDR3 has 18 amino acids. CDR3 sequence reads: CASSKGGLAGVRTGELFY.

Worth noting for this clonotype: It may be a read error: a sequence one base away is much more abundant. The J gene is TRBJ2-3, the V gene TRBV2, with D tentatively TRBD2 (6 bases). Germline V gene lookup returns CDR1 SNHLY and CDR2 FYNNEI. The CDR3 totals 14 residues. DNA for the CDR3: TGTGCCAGCAAACCCGGGGGTCTGCCAGATACGCAGAATTTT. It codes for CASKPGGLPDTQNF.

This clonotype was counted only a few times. The CDR3 coding sequence is TGTGCCAGCAGCGTGACAGGGGCTAATCAGCCCCAGCATTTT. Protein sequence: CASSVTGANQPQHF. J is TRBJ1-5 and V is TRBV9, with 8 positions matching TRBD1. CDR3 length: 14 amino acids. From germline, CDR1 is SGDLS and CDR2 YYNGEE. The V gene end was trimmed by 2 bases and the J gene end by 4 bases; junction bases not matched to a gene: 2.

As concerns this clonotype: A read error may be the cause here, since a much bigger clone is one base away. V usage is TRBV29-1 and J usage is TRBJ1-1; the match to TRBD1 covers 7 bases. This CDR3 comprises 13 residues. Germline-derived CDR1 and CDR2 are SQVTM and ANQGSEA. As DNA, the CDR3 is TGCTGCGATGCCGACACAGGGGACACTGAAGCTTTCTTT. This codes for CCDADTGDTEAFF.

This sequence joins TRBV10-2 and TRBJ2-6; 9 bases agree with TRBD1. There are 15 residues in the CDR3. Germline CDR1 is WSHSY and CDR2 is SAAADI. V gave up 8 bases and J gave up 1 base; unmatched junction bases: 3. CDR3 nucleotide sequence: TGCGCCAGCGGACAGGGGATTTCTGGGGCCAACGTCCTGACTTTC. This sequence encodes CASGQGISGANVLTF.

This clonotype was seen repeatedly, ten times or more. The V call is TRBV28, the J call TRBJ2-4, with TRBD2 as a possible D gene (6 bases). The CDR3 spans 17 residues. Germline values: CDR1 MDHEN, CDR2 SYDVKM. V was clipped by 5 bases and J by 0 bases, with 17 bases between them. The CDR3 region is CASSPVDLAEAKNIQYF. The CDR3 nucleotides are TGTGCCAGCAGTCCCGTGGACTTAGCGGAAGCCAAAAACATTCAGTACTTC.

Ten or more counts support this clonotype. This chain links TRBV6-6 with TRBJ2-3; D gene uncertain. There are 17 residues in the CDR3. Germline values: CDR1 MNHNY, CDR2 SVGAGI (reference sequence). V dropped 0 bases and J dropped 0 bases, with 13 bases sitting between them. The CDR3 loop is CASSYSPRTESTDTQYF. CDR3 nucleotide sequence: TGTGCCAGCAGTTACTCTCCCCGTACGGAAAGCACAGATACGCAGTATTTT.

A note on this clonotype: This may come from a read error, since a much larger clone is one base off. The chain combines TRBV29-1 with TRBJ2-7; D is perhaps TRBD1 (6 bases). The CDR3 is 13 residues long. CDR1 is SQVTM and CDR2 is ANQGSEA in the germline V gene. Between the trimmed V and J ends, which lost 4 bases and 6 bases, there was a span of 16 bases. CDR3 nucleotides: TGCAGCGTTGTCACCGGGACATGGGCCGAGCAGTACTTC. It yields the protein CSVVTGTWAEQYF.

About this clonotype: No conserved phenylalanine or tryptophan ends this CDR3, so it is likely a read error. CDR3 protein: CASSQDLNRNTEAFL. The CDR3 coding sequence is TGCGCCAGCAGCCAGGATCTAAACAGGAACACTGAAGCTTTCCTT. The chain links TRBV4-3 to TRBJ1-1; D gene ambiguous. CDR1 is LGHNA, CDR2 YSLEER, per germline. The ends were cut back, 3 bases at V and 1 base at J, with 12 bases in the middle. The CDR3 consists of 15 residues.